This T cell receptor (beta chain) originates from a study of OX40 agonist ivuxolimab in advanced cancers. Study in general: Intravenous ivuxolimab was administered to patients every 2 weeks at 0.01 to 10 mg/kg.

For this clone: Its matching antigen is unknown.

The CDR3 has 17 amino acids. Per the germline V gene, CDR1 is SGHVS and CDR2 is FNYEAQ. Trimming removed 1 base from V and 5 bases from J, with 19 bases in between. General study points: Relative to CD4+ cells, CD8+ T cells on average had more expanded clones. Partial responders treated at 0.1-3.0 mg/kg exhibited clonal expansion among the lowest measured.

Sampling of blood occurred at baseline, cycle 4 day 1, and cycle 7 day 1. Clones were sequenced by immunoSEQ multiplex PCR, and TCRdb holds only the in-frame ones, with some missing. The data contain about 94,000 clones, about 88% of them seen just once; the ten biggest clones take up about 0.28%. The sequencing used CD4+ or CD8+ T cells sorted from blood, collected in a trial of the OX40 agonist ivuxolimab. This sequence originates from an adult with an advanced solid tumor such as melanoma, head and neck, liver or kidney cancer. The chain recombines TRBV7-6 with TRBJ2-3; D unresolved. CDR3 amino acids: CASSLVPGGPPQDTQYF. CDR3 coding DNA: TGTGCCAGCAGCTTAGTGCCTGGCGGCCCCCCACAAGATACGCAGTATTTT.